The clone carrying this T cell receptor beta chain appeared once. Antigen specificity is unknown. The CDR3 runs 15 residues. The ends lost 3 bases at V and 2 bases at J; junction bases unmatched: 5. Germline loops: CDR1 LNHDA, CDR2 SQIVND (reference sequence). The sample originates from a study of blood T cells in healthy people across ages. Staff drew roughly 10 milliliters of peripheral blood from each donor. Primed by a sample-barcoded 5' primer and a J-beta primer mix, a second PCR proceeded for about 7 to 12 cycles. One entry per CDR3 protein results from TCRdb running MiXCR on the 5' RACE reads. This table has some 1.8 million distinct CDR3 sequences, about two fifths appearing once. Findings and limits, study-wide: Calculation of diversity from one million T cells yielded estimates considered to be underestimates.

The material sequenced was blood. This sequence joins TRBV19 and TRBJ1-2; 8 positions agree with TRBD1. This TCR was recovered from a human donor in good health. The CDR3: CASSIDRGGNYGYTF. Here the CDR3 DNA reads TGTGCCAGTAGTATCGACAGGGGAGGCAACTATGGCTACACCTTC.